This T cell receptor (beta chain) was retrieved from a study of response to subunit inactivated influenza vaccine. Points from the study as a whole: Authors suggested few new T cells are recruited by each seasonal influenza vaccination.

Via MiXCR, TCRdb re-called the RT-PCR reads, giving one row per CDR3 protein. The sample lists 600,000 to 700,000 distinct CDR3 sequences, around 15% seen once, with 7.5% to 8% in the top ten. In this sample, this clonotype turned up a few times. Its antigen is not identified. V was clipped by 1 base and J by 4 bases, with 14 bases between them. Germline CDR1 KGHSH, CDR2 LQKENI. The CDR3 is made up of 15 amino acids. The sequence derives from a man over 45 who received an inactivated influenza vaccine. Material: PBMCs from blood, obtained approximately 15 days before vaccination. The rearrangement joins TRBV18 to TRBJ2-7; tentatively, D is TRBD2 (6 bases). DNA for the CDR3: TGTGCCAGCTCACCACTGGAGGGTTTGAGTTACGAGCAGTACTTC. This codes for CASSPLEGLSYEQYF.